One and the same sample provided the 29 T cell receptor beta chains below, sequenced in a study of radiation and T cells in renal cell carcinoma. Only in-frame clones appear in the TCRdb table, and some are missing; sequencing was by immunoSEQ multiplex PCR. The sample consists of approximately 110,000 clones, 80% to 85% of them appearing once. As to time point: baseline pretreatment blood. Treatment: 15 Gy SBRT to primary tumor, nephrectomy 4 weeks later. The sequences come from blood, collected from a patient whose treatment included radiotherapy and nephrectomy. The source of these receptors is an older woman with renal cell carcinoma.

This clone was observed a few times. The chain employs TRBV15 and TRBJ2-3; maybe TRBD2 (5 bases). CDR1 is LNHNV, CDR2 YYDKDF, per germline (reference sequence). The CDR3 is made up of 15 amino acids. Trimming removed 0 bases from V and 2 bases from J, with 9 bases in between. The CDR3 loop reads CATSREKRITDTQYF. The DNA of the CDR3 is TGTGCCACCAGCAGAGAAAAGCGGATCACAGATACGCAGTATTTT.

The rearrangement uses TRBV15 and TRBJ2-7; D unresolved. Germline V gene sequence: CDR1 LNHNV, CDR2 YYDKDF (reference sequence). Trimming left V 0 bases short and J 1 base short, with 7 bases between. The length of the CDR3 is 14 residues. The CDR3 DNA is TGTGCCACCAGCAGAGATCGGAAGTCCTACGAGCAGTACTTC. It specifies CATSRDRKSYEQYF.

The V and J genes are TRBV7-9 and TRBJ2-2; D is possibly TRBD1 or TRBD2 (5 bases each). From germline, CDR1 is SEHNR and CDR2 FQNEAQ (reference sequence). This CDR3 spans 15 amino acids. V was trimmed by 2 bases and J by 6 bases, leaving 13 bases between them. CDR3 coding DNA: TGTGCCAGCAGCTTACGGGACCGGTCCCCCGGGGAGCTGTTTTTT. It is translated as CASSLRDRSPGELFF.

Only a few counts were recorded for this clone. The V and J genes are TRBV6-5 and TRBJ2-4; possible D gene TRBD1, 5 bases. Trimming took 2 bases from V and 14 from J, leaving 16 bases between them. This CDR3 contains 13 residues. The germline gives CDR1 MNHEY, CDR2 SVGAGI. As DNA, the CDR3 is TGTGCCAGCAGTTACGCTAGACAGCTTCCGGAGTACTTC. Amino acid sequence: CASSYARQLPEYF.

The chain joins TRBV6-5 to TRBJ1-6; TRBD1 might be the D (5 bases). V dropped 7 bases and J dropped 8 bases, with 18 bases sitting between them. The germline V gene encodes CDR1 MNHEY and CDR2 SVGAGI. The CDR3 spans 15 residues. CDR3 sequence: CASIEGWGRDSPLHF. The CDR3 bases are TGTGCCAGCATAGAAGGATGGGGCCGGGATTCACCCCTCCACTTT.

V gene TRBV14 combines with J gene TRBJ2-3; 7 nucleotides match TRBD1. Germline V gene lookup returns CDR1 SGHDN and CDR2 FVKESK. Trimming cost V 2 bases and J 2 bases; bases outside gene matches: 16. The CDR3 covers 19 residues. The CDR3 region has the DNA TGTGCCAGCAGCCAAAGGGGCCCGGGCGACAGGGTCAACACAGATACGCAGTATTTT. Protein: CASSQRGPGDRVNTDTQYF.

The chain links TRBV7-9 to TRBJ1-1; 11 bases line up with TRBD1. The CDR3 is 15 amino acids. V was clipped by 5 bases and J by 1 base; unmatched bases: 3. Germline CDR1 SEHNR, CDR2 FQNEAQ (reference sequence). The CDR3 reads CASSQGQGGNTEAFF. The DNA of the CDR3 is TGTGCCAGCAGCCAGGGACAGGGGGGGAACACTGAAGCTTTCTTT.

CDR3 nucleotide sequence: TGCAGTGCTTTGGAGTACACTGAAGCTTTCTTT. This translates into CSALEYTEAFF. The rearrangement uses TRBV20-1 and TRBJ1-1; D is unresolved. With 5 bases removed from V and 3 bases from J, the gap between germline ends came to 7 bases. The CDR3 has 11 residues. Per the germline V gene, CDR1 is DFQATT and CDR2 is SNEGSKA (reference sequence).

The chain employs TRBV19 and TRBJ1-1; the D gene is possibly TRBD1 (6 bases). CDR3 length: 15 amino acids. V lost 3 bases and J lost 6, with 17 bases in between. The germline gives CDR1 LNHDA, CDR2 SQIVND (reference sequence). The CDR3 nucleotides read TGTGCCAGTAGTATCGGCTCAGGGGTTCGGGCTGAAGCTTTCTTT. It is translated as CASSIGSGVRAEAFF.

The chain recombines TRBV6-5 with TRBJ2-1, with a tentative D call TRBD1 (6 bases). With 3 bases removed from V and 7 bases from J, the gap between germline ends came to 10 bases. The CDR3 sequence is 13 residues long. CDR1 and CDR2 from the germline V gene are MNHEY and SVGAGI. CDR3 in amino acids: CASSYSTGNEQFF. The CDR3 DNA sequence: TGTGCCAGCAGTTATTCGACAGGAAATGAGCAGTTCTTC.

The V gene is TRBV28, the J gene TRBJ2-7; 7 positions agree with TRBD2. J lost 3 bases, V lost 3 bases, and 8 bases had no gene match. CDR1 and CDR2 (germline): MDHEN, SYDVKM. The CDR3 runs 15 residues. CDR3 DNA: TGTGCCAGCAGTTTGGGGGGGATGAACCGCTACGAGCAGTACTTC. Translated, it gives CASSLGGMNRYEQYF.

The gene calls are TRBV7-9 and TRBJ2-7; D remains ambiguous. The length of the CDR3 is 14 residues. V gave up 2 bases and J gave up 2 bases, with 10 bases separating them. Germline values: CDR1 SEHNR, CDR2 FQNEAQ (reference sequence). CDR3 bases: TGTGCCAGCAGCTTAAAGGAAGCGCCCTACGAGCAGTACTTC. Protein: CASSLKEAPYEQYF.

This rearrangement joins TRBV5-6 to TRBJ1-2; tentative D call: TRBD1 (5 bases). CDR3 length equals 14 residues. Germline CDR1 is SGHDT and CDR2 is YYEEEE. V was clipped by 1 base and J by 2 bases, with 9 bases between them. The CDR3, as DNA: TGTGCCAGCAGCTTGCAGACAGTCAACTATGGCTACACCTTC. Translating gives CASSLQTVNYGYTF.

This chain links TRBV28 with TRBJ2-1; 7 bases map to TRBD1. Losses at the gene ends were 4 bases for V and 6 bases for J; bases not matched to a gene: 9. Germline CDR1 and CDR2: MDHEN and SYDVKM. CDR3 length: 15 residues. CDR3 protein: CASSSTGVGGNEQFF. The CDR3 nucleotides read TGTGCCAGCAGTTCCACAGGGGTTGGGGGCAATGAGCAGTTCTTC.

This chain uses TRBV10-3 with TRBJ1-1; D remains ambiguous. Germline values: CDR1 ENHRY, CDR2 SYGVKD. Trimming took 0 bases from V and 1 from J, leaving 6 bases between them. This CDR3 is 14 amino acids long. For the CDR3, the DNA is TGTGCCATCAGTGAGTCGACGACGAACACTGAAGCTTTCTTT. It encodes CAISESTTNTEAFF.

V and J are TRBV11-2 and TRBJ2-5; 8 bases line up with TRBD1. The CDR3 is made up of 13 amino acids. Germline V gives CDR1 SGHAT, CDR2 FQNNGV. With V trimmed by 4 bases and J by 5 bases, 3 bases remained unmatched. The CDR3 DNA is TGTGCCAGCAGCTATCGGACAGGGGAGACCCAGTACTTC. Amino acid sequence: CASSYRTGETQYF.

The chain is built from TRBV15 and TRBJ1-2; D gene uncertain. The CDR3 covers 16 residues. The germline V gene encodes CDR1 LNHNV and CDR2 YYDKDF (reference sequence). The V and J ends lost 0 bases and 8 bases respectively, with 19 bases between them. The CDR3 nucleotides are TGTGCCACCAGCAGAGATTACTCTAGTCCTTTAGGGGGCTACACCTTC. Translation: CATSRDYSSPLGGYTF.

This clone has only a few counts. The chain has TRBV9 and TRBJ2-1; the D gene is possibly TRBD2 (5 bases). Trimming pared 4 bases from V and 0 bases from J, leaving 17 bases between. CDR1 SGDLS and CDR2 YYNGEE come from the germline V gene. This CDR3 has 17 residues. The DNA for the CDR3 is TGTGCCAGCAGCCCGAACAAGGTGGGGAGCTCCTACAATGAGCAGTTCTTC. This sequence encodes CASSPNKVGSSYNEQFF.

The V and J genes are TRBV11-2 and TRBJ1-2; perhaps TRBD1 as D (6 bases). Germline CDR1 is SGHAT and CDR2 is FQNNGV. This CDR3 contains 14 residues. V was trimmed by 3 bases and J by 1 base, leaving 9 bases between them. CDR3: CASSFEGGNYGYTF. In DNA, the CDR3 is TGTGCCAGCAGCTTTGAGGGGGGTAACTATGGCTACACCTTC. Combining the CDR3 with reference TRBV11-2 and TRBJ1-2 gives the whole variable domain EAGVAQSPRYKIIEKRQSVAFWCNPISGHATLYWYQQILGQGPKLLIQFQNNGVVDDSQLPKDRFSAERLKGVDSTLKIQPAKLEDSAVYLCASSFEGGNYGYTFGSGTRLTVV.

The chain combines TRBV9 with TRBJ2-5; 8 nucleotides agree with TRBD2. The J call may be in error: the DNA end matches TRBJ2-7 better. This CDR3 has 14 residues. The germline V gene has CDR1 SGDLS and CDR2 YYNGEE. The CDR3 nucleotides are TGTGCCAGCAGCCCCGAGGGACTAGTCTACGAGCAGTACTTC. Its translation: CASSPEGLVYEQYF.

The rearrangement uses TRBV7-9 and TRBJ2-7; no clear D gene. The V and J ends lost 1 base and 0 bases respectively, with 10 bases between them. The CDR3 is made up of 15 amino acids. The V gene's germline CDR1 is SEHNR and CDR2 FQNEAQ (reference sequence). The CDR3 sequence: CASSLVSGVSYEQYF. The CDR3 nucleotides are TGTGCCAGCAGCTTAGTTAGTGGGGTCTCCTACGAGCAGTACTTC.

The chain joins TRBV28 to TRBJ1-5; 7 nucleotides align to TRBD1. From germline, CDR1 is MDHEN and CDR2 SYDVKM. V trimming: 3 bases; J trimming: 6 bases; junction bases outside the gene matches: 5. This CDR3 is 14 amino acids long. Here the CDR3 reads CASSFLQGPQPQHF. CDR3 DNA: TGTGCCAGCAGTTTCCTACAGGGGCCTCAGCCCCAGCATTTT.

This clone was seen more than once but under ten times. The CDR3 region is CASSPSPGRNTDTQYF. As DNA, the CDR3 is TGCGCCAGCAGCCCGAGTCCGGGACGGAACACAGATACGCAGTATTTT. This chain links TRBV5-1 with TRBJ2-3; D possibly matches TRBD1 or TRBD2 (5 bases each). V gave up 4 bases and J gave up 2 bases, with 17 bases separating them. CDR1 and CDR2 (germline): SGHRS, YFSETQ. The length of the CDR3 is 16 residues.

This sequence joins TRBV5-1 and TRBJ2-6, with D perhaps being TRBD1 or TRBD2 (6 bases each). The V end lost 4 bases, the J end lost 1 base, and 15 bases lay between the germline ends. CDR3 length: 17 residues. Germline lookup yields CDR1 SGHRS and CDR2 YFSETQ. The CDR3 spells CASSPGEDSSGANVLTF. CDR3 bases: TGCGCCAGCAGCCCGGGGGAGGACAGTTCTGGGGCCAACGTCCTGACTTTC.

This rearrangement joins TRBV5-1 to TRBJ2-7; 10 nucleotides align to TRBD1. V dropped 3 bases and J dropped 3; count of bases not matched to a gene: 6. The germline gives CDR1 SGHRS, CDR2 YFSETQ. This CDR3 has 15 residues. CDR3 nucleotide sequence: TGCGCCAGCAGCTCCCCAGGACAGGGGGTCTACGAGCAGTACTTC. This encodes CASSSPGQGVYEQYF.

The V call is TRBV6-6, the J call TRBJ1-2; 9 nucleotides line up with TRBD1. This CDR3 region has 14 residues. Per the germline V gene, CDR1 is MNHNY and CDR2 is SVGAGI (reference sequence). Trimming removed 10 bases from V and 3 bases from J; junction bases left unmatched: 9. The chain's CDR3 is CATQQGARDYGYTF. In DNA, the CDR3 is TGTGCCACCCAACAGGGGGCGCGGGACTATGGCTACACCTTC.

CDR3 bases: TGTGCCAGCTCACCACCGAGGCAGATTAACTATAATTCACCCCTCCACTTT. Protein product: CASSPPRQINYNSPLHF. V usage is TRBV18 and J usage is TRBJ1-6; the D is unclear. CDR1 is KGHSH and CDR2 is LQKENI in the germline V gene. V lost 0 bases and J 3 bases, leaving 12 bases between the germline ends. This CDR3 region has 17 residues.

This clone was detected many times. The chain recombines TRBV27 with TRBJ1-1; D might be TRBD1 (6 bases). Per germline, CDR1 MNHEY and CDR2 SMNVEV (reference sequence). Trimming cost V 6 bases and J 11 bases, with 22 bases left between them. The CDR3 contains 14 residues. The CDR3 protein is CASRRSWGAPWAFF. DNA of the CDR3: TGTGCCAGCAGACGCTCTTGGGGGGCACCCTGGGCTTTCTTT.

The chain is built from TRBV19 and TRBJ2-7; D gene unclear. Germline assignment: CDR1 LNHDA and CDR2 SQIVND (reference sequence). The CDR3 runs 14 residues. The V end lost 3 bases, the J end lost 2 bases, and 11 bases lay between the germline ends. In nucleotides, the CDR3 is TGTGCCAGTAGTATCGCGGTCACACCCTACGAGCAGTACTTC. This gives the protein CASSIAVTPYEQYF.